This T cell receptor beta chain was captured in a study of cytomegalovirus exposure and HLA in healthy donors. Whole-study findings and limits: It was likely that a cluster of highly shared sequence variants was a sequencing artifact. Several top significant clusters appeared, in a later analysis, to be linked to common viral pathogens. A later analysis showed TCR association rates differing by HLA locus, peaking at DRB1 and lowest at HLA-C.

Worth noting for this clone: The antigen remains undetermined.

Primers for the PCR totalled 60 Vbeta and 13 Jbeta. Original processing notes: It was a later analysis that counted tens of millions of unique TCR beta chains, of which approximately 11 million were shared. Assay: immunoSEQ multiplex PCR; the TCRdb copy retains only in-frame clones and omits some. D and trimming were read from the DNA, whereas the V and J calls and clone size are those reported in that table. The table has some 150,000 clones, roughly four fifths seen once; the top ten hold roughly 1.8%. There are 13 residues in the CDR3. Germline V CDR1 and CDR2: SQVTM, ANQGSEA. Trimming left V 5 bases short and J 4 bases short, with 12 bases between.

Sequenced input: PBMCs. The TCR sequence derives from a female donor in good health and CMV-seropositive. This sequence joins TRBV29-1 and TRBJ2-1; D is undetermined. The CDR3, as DNA: TGCAGCGTTCAGGCTACTCAATACAATGAGCAGTTCTTC. This encodes CSVQATQYNEQFF.